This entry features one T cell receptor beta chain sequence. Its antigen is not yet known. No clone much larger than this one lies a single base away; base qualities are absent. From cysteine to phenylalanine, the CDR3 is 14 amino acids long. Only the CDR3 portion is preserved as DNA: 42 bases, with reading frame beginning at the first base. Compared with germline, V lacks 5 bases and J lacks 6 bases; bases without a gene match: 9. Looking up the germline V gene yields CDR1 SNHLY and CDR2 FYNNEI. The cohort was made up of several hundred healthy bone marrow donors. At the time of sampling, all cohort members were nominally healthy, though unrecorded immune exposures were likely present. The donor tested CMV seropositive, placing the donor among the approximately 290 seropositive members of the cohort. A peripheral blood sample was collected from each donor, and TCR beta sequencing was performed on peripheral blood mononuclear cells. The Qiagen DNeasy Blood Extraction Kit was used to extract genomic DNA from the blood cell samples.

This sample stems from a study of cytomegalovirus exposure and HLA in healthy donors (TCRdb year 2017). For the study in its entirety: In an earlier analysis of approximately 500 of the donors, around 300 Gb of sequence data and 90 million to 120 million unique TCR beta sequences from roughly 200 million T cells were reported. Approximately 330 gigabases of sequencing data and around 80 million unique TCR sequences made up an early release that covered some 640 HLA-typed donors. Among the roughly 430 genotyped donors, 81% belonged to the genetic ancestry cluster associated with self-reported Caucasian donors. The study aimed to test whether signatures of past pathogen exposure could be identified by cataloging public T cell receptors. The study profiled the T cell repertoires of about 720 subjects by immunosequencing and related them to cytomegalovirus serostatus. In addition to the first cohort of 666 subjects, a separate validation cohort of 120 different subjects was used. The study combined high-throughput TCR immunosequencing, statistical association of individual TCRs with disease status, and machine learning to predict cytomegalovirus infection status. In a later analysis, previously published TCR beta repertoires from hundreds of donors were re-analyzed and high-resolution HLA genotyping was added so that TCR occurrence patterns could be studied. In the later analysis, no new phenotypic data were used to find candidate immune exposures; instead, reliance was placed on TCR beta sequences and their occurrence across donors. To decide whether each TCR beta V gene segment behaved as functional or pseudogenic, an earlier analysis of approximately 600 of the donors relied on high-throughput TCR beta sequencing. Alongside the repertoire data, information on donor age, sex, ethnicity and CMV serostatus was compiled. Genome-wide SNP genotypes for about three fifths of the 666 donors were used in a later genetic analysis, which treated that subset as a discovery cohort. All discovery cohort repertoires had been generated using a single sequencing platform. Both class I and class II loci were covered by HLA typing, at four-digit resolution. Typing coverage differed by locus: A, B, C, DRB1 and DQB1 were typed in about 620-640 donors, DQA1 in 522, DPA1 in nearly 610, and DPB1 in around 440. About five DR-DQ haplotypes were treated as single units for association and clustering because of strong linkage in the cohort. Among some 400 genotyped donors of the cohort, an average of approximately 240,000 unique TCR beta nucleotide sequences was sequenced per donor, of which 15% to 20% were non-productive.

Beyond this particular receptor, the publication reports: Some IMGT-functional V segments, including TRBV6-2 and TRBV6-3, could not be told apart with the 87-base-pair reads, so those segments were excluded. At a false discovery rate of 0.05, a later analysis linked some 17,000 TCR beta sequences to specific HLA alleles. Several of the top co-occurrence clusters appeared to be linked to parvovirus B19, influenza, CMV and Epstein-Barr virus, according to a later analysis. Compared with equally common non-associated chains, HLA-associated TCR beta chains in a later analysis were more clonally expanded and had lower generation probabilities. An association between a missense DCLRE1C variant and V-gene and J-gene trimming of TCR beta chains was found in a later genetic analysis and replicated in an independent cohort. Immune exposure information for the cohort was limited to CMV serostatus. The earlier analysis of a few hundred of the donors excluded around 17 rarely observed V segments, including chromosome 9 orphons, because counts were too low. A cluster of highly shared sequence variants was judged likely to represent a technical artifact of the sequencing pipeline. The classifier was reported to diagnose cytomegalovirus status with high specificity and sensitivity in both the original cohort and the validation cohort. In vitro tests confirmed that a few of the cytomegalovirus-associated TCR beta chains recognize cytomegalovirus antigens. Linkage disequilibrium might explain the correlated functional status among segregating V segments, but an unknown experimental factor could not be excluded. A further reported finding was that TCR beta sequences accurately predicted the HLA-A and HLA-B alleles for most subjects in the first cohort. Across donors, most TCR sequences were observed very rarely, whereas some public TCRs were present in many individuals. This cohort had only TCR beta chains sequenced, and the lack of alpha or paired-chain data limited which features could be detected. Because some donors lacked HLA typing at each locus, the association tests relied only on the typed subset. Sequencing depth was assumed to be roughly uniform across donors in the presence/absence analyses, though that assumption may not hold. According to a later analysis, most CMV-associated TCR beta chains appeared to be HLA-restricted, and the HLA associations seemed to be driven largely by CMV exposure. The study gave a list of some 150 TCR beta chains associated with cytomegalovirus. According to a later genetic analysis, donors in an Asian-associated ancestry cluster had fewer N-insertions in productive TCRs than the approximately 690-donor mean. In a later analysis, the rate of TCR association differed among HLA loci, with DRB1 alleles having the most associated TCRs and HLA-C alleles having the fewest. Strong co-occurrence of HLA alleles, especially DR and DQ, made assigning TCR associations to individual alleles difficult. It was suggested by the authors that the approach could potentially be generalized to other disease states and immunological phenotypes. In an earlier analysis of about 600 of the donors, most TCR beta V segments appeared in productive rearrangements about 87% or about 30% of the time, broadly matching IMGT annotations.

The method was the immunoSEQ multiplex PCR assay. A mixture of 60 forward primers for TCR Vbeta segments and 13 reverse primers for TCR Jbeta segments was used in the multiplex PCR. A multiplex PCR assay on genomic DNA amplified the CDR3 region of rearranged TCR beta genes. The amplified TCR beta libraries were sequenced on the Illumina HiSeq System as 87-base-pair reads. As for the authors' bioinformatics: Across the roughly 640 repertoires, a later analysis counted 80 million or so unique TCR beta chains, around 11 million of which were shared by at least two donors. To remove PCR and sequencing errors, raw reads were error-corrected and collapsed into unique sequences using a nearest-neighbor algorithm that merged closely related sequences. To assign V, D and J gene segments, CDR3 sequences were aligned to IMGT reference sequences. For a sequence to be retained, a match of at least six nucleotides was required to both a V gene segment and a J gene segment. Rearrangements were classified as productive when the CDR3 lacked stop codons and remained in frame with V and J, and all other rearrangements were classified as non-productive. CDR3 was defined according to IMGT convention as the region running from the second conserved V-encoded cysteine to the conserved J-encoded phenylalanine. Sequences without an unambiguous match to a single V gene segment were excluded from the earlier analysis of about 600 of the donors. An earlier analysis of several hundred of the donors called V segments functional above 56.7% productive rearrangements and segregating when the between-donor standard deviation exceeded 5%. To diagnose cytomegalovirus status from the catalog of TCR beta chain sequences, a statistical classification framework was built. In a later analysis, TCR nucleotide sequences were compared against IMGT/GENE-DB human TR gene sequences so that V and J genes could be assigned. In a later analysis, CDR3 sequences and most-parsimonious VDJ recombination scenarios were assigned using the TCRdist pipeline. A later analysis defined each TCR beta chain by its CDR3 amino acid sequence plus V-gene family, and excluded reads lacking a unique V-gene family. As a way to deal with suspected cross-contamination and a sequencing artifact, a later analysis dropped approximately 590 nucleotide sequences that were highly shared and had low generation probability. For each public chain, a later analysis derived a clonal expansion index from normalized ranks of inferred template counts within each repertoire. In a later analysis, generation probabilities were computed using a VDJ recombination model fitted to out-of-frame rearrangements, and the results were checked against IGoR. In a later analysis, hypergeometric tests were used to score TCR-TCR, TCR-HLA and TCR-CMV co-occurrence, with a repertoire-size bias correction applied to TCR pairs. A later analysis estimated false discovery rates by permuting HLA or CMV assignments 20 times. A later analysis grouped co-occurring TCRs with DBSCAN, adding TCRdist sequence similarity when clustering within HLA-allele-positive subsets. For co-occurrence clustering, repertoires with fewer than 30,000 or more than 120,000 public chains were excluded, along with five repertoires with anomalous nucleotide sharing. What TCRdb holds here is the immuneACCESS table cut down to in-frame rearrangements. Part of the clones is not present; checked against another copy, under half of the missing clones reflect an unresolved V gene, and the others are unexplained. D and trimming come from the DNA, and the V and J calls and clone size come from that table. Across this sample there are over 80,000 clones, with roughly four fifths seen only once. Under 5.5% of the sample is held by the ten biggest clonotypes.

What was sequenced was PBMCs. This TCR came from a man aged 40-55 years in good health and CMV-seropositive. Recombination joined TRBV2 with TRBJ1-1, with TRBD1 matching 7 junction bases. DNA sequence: TGTGCCAGCAGTATCGACAGGGTGGGGGCTGAAGCTTTCTTT. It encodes CASSIDRVGAEAFF.